This T cell receptor (beta chain) was recovered during a study of T cells in Graves' hyperthyroidism and ophthalmopathy. Trimming pared 3 bases from V and 4 bases from J, leaving 9 bases between. The length of the CDR3 is 13 residues. Germline V gives CDR1 SGHDN, CDR2 FVKESK. RNA transcripts yielded amplified TCR beta CDR3 regions. The HTBI primer set was used in a first-round RT-PCR of the TCR CDR3. A single record per CDR3 protein comes from TCRdb applying MiXCR to the multiplex PCR reads. The sample contains under 400,000 distinct CDR3 sequences, about 21% of which appear only once. This clonotype was seen more than once but under ten times.

The genes are TRBV14 and TRBJ1-1, with D unclear. The material sequenced was blood. The TCR sequence derives from a woman aged 50 to 60 with Graves' hyperthyroidism. The CDR3 nucleotides read TGTGCCAGCAGCCAGGGTCTGAGCACTGAAGCTTTCTTT. It is translated as CASSQGLSTEAFF.